This T cell receptor (beta chain) was retrieved from a study of blood T cells in healthy people across ages. Germline V lookup: CDR1 SGHRS, CDR2 YFSETQ. This CDR3 comprises 17 residues. Per sample, no less than 5 micrograms of total RNA were extracted. Alongside a J-beta primer mix, a sample-barcoded 5' primer served in a second PCR lasting about 7 to 11 cycles. A template-switch adaptor with 12 random nucleotides tagged each cDNA molecule. TCRdb independently ran MiXCR on the 5' RACE reads; one entry per CDR3 protein. The sample lists roughly 700,000 distinct CDR3 sequences; roughly 50% were seen once. Concerning this clonotype: Relative to the germline gene, one junction end is altered; a read error may explain this.

The sequence derives from a woman aged 55-75 years in good health. V is TRBV5-1 and J is TRBJ2-1, with 13 bases that match TRBD2. Sequenced material: blood. The CDR3 sequence: CAGSLGLAGILYNEQFF. Written as DNA, the CDR3 is TGCGCCGGCAGCCTGGGACTAGCGGGAATCCTCTACAATGAGCAGTTCTTC.